This T cell receptor beta chain was observed in a study of cytomegalovirus exposure and HLA in healthy donors. The length of the CDR3 is 16 residues. Looked up from germline, CDR1 is SGHTA and CDR2 is FQGNSA. Trimming cost V 4 bases and J 5 bases; bases outside gene matches: 5. Details on this clone: The antigen is unknown.

The PCR used 60 Vbeta and 13 Jbeta primers. Generated by immunoSEQ multiplex PCR, the TCRdb table keeps only in-frame clones and is missing some. The sample carries tens of thousands of clones, 80% recorded once. Overall study results and limits: Presence/absence analyses assumed roughly uniform sequencing depth across donors, which may not hold. Available immune exposure information covered CMV serostatus only. Prediction of most subjects' HLA-A and HLA-B alleles by TCR beta sequences was reportedly accurate. The authors later linked a missense DCLRE1C variant to TCR beta V- and J-gene trimming.

Source material: PBMCs. V gene TRBV7-2 combines with J gene TRBJ2-5; 15 nucleotides agree with TRBD2. The source of this sequence is a man aged 50 or older in good health and CMV-seropositive. Here the CDR3 DNA reads TGTGCCAGCAGCTCGGGACTAGCGGGAGGCAGGGAGACCCAGTACTTC. It translates to CASSSGLAGGRETQYF.